The 25 T cell receptor beta chains below were found in one sample sequenced in a study of T cell responses to AZD1222 COVID-19 vaccine. Libraries were prepared by immunoSEQ multiplex PCR; TCRdb keeps only in-frame clonotypes and omits some of them. This table has around 100,000 clones, 85% to 95% appearing once. The sample here was peripheral blood, taken on day 0 of AZD1222 vaccination. The receptors here all came from an adult in good health.

The V and J genes are TRBV27 and TRBJ1-1, with D unclear. The CDR3 contains 13 residues. Germline-derived CDR1 and CDR2 are MNHEY and SMNVEV (reference sequence). The V end lost 9 bases, the J end lost 2 bases, and 13 bases lay between the germline ends. In nucleotides, the CDR3 is TGTGCCAGTAGATTCTCTATTAACACTGAAGCTTTCTTT. Translated, it gives CASRFSINTEAFF.

The CDR3 DNA is TGTGCCAGCAGTTACGTGGTGGGGAGGTCGCATGAGCAGTTCTTC. Translation: CASSYVVGRSHEQFF. This sequence joins TRBV6-5 and TRBJ2-1; weak D call: TRBD2 (6 bases). Germline V gene data show CDR1 as MNHEY and CDR2 as SVGAGI. This CDR3 region has 15 residues. Trimming cost V 2 bases and J 8 bases, with 16 bases left between them.

This chain uses TRBV10-3 with TRBJ2-7; D is uncertain. The CDR3 totals 15 residues. Germline CDR1 and CDR2: ENHRY and SYGVKD. V shed 8 bases and J shed 2 bases, with 19 bases lying between them. CDR3: CAIPPRLGQPYEQYF. CDR3 nucleotides: TGTGCCATCCCCCCCCGTCTCGGGCAGCCCTACGAGCAGTACTTC.

V is TRBV27 and J is TRBJ2-2; no reliable D call. The germline CDR1 and CDR2 sequences are MNHEY and SMNVEV (reference sequence). CDR3 size: 15 residues. Trimming took off 5 bases at V and 4 bases at J, with 14 bases between the two ends. CDR3 sequence reads: CASSRPGWGTGELFF. DNA for the CDR3: TGTGCCAGCAGTCGGCCCGGGTGGGGCACCGGGGAGCTGTTTTTT.

This sequence joins TRBV29-1 and TRBJ2-1; D might be TRBD1 (5 bases). The CDR3 covers 14 residues. V lost 7 bases to trimming and J lost 12 bases, with 25 bases between them. The germline gives CDR1 SQVTM, CDR2 ANQGSEA. The CDR3 spells CSAGPQAAGRGQFF. DNA of the CDR3: TGCAGCGCCGGTCCTCAGGCGGCCGGAAGGGGGCAGTTCTTC.

The gene calls are TRBV7-9 and TRBJ2-7; 11 positions agree with TRBD1. The V segment lost 0 bases and the J segment 9 bases; nucleotides outside the gene matches: 7. The CDR3 is made up of 15 amino acids. Germline assignment: CDR1 SEHNR and CDR2 FQNEAQ (reference sequence). For the CDR3, the DNA is TGTGCCAGCAGCTTAGCGCCTGGGACAGGGGGTAGGCAGTACTTC. This codes for CASSLAPGTGGRQYF.

The rearrangement joins TRBV5-1 to TRBJ1-3; D possibly corresponds to TRBD1 (6 bases). The CDR3 consists of 16 residues. With 0 bases removed from V and 1 base from J, the gap between germline ends came to 11 bases. Germline V CDR1 and CDR2: SGHRS, YFSETQ. The CDR3 coding sequence is TGCGCCAGCAGCTTGGACGTGGGGACATCTGGAAACACCATATATTTT. It codes for CASSLDVGTSGNTIYF. Looking up the rest from reference TRBV5-1 and TRBJ1-3 gives the full variable domain: KAGVTQTPRYLIKTRGQQVTLSCSPISGHRSVSWYQQTPGQGLQFLFEYFSETQRNKGNFPGRFSGRQFSNSRSEMNVSTLELGDSALYLCASSLDVGTSGNTIYFGEGSWLTVV.

The chain combines TRBV19 with TRBJ1-4; D unresolved. Germline CDR1 reads LNHDA; CDR2 reads SQIVND (reference sequence). This CDR3 spans 14 amino acids. The V and J ends lost 6 bases and 7 bases respectively, with 15 bases between them. Here the CDR3 DNA reads TGTGCCAGTAGGCGGACGGAGCGACGTGAAAAACTGTTTTTT. Protein: CASRRTERREKLFF.

DNA for the CDR3: TGTGCCAGCAGCAAACAGGACGGGGAGCTGTTTTTT. Encoded protein: CASSKQDGELFF. The chain combines TRBV7-3 with TRBJ2-2; TRBD1 might be the D (5 bases). The CDR3 length is 12 residues. CDR1 and CDR2 (germline): SGHTA, FQGTGA. Trimming took off 5 bases at V and 7 bases at J, with 8 bases between the two ends.

This rearrangement joins TRBV12-3 or TRBV12-4 to TRBJ2-1; D gene ambiguous. CDR3 size: 13 residues. V dropped 6 bases and J dropped 4 bases, with 10 bases sitting between them. CDR3 loop: CASSNTEYNEQFF. CDR3 sequence (DNA): TGTGCCAGCAGCAATACAGAGTACAATGAGCAGTTCTTC.

This clone is a singleton in its sample. The chain has TRBV7-6 and TRBJ2-3, with 9 bases matching TRBD2. The CDR3 spans 16 residues. V trimming: 6 bases; J trimming: 2 bases; junction bases outside the gene matches: 9. Germline assignment: CDR1 SGHVS and CDR2 FNYEAQ. The CDR3 here is CASSSRLAVYTDTQYF. The CDR3 DNA follows: TGTGCCAGCAGTTCTAGACTAGCGGTTTACACAGATACGCAGTATTTT.

V gene TRBV5-1 combines with J gene TRBJ2-1, with TRBD1 as a possible D gene (6 bases). Looked up from germline, CDR1 is SGHRS and CDR2 is YFSETQ. This CDR3 region has 15 residues. V dropped 7 bases and J dropped 8 bases, with 22 bases sitting between them. CDR3: CASEKGTTEFDEQFF. The CDR3 DNA reads TGCGCCAGCGAGAAGGGGACAACTGAGTTCGATGAGCAGTTCTTC. Drawing the rest from reference TRBV5-1 and TRBJ2-1, the complete variable domain is KAGVTQTPRYLIKTRGQQVTLSCSPISGHRSVSWYQQTPGQGLQFLFEYFSETQRNKGNFPGRFSGRQFSNSRSEMNVSTLELGDSALYLCASEKGTTEFDEQFFGPGTRLTVL.

The chain links TRBV18 to TRBJ1-5; no firm D call. The V end was cut by 3 bases, the J end by 5 bases, with 8 bases between. This CDR3 spans 13 amino acids. CDR1 is KGHSH, CDR2 LQKENI, per germline. CDR3 nucleotides: TGTGCCAGCTCACCCGGGGATTATCAGCCCCAGCATTTT. Amino acid sequence: CASSPGDYQPQHF.

The J gene is TRBJ1-5, the V gene TRBV13; D is ambiguous. Germline CDR1 and CDR2: PRHDT and FYEKMQ (reference sequence). With 2 bases removed from V and 7 bases from J, the gap between germline ends came to 6 bases. This CDR3 region has 12 residues. The CDR3 protein is CASSLYGQPQHF. The CDR3 nucleotides read TGTGCCAGCAGCTTATATGGGCAGCCCCAGCATTTT. The full variable domain, rest sourced from reference TRBV13 and TRBJ1-5, is AAGVIQSPRHLIKEKRETATLKCYPIPRHDTVYWYQQGPGQDPQFLISFYEKMQSDKGSIPDRFSAQQFSDYHSELNMSSLELGDSALYFCASSLYGQPQHFGDGTRLSIL.

In this sample, this clone turned up a few times. The chain combines TRBV5-6 with TRBJ1-2; D call uncertain. V lost 1 base and J 6 bases, leaving 7 bases between the germline ends. Looked up from germline, CDR1 is SGHDT and CDR2 is YYEEEE. The CDR3 covers 12 residues. The CDR3 sequence is CASSLNGDGYTF. For the CDR3, the DNA is TGTGCCAGCAGCTTGAATGGAGATGGCTACACCTTC.

The rearrangement uses TRBV9 and TRBJ2-2; 12 bases map to TRBD2. The CDR3 has 18 amino acids. Losses at the gene ends were 0 bases for V and 6 bases for J; bases not matched to a gene: 9. The germline V gene encodes CDR1 SGDLS and CDR2 YYNGEE. CDR3 coding DNA: TGTGCCAGCAGCGTAGGACTAGCGGGAGTGAGGTTGTCCGGGGAGCTGTTTTTT. Translated, it gives CASSVGLAGVRLSGELFF.

The chain recombines TRBV11-3 with TRBJ2-1; D possibly corresponds to TRBD2 (5 bases). CDR1 is SGHNT and CDR2 is YENEEA in the germline V gene. The CDR3 is made up of 15 amino acids. Trimming removed 2 bases from V and 2 bases from J, with 10 bases in between. The CDR3 DNA sequence: TGTGCCAGCAGCTTACGGCGGGCCGCCTACAATGAGCAGTTCTTC. This codes for CASSLRRAAYNEQFF.

The rearrangement links TRBV20-1 to TRBJ2-1; no reliable D call. V was cut by 7 bases and J by 7 bases, with 8 bases left in between. Germline lookup yields CDR1 DFQATT and CDR2 SNEGSKA (reference sequence). The CDR3 has 10 amino acids. In nucleotides, the CDR3 is TGCAGTGGTTTATGGAATGAGCAGTTCTTC. As protein: CSGLWNEQFF.

The rearrangement uses TRBV5-1 and TRBJ1-4; the D gene is possibly TRBD1 (6 bases). V was cut by 3 bases and J by 8 bases, with 14 bases left in between. CDR1 and CDR2 from the germline V gene are SGHRS and YFSETQ. This CDR3 has 14 amino acids. The CDR3: CASSSGGAREKLFF. The DNA of the CDR3 is TGCGCCAGCAGCTCTGGGGGGGCTAGAGAAAAACTGTTTTTT. The whole variable domain, filled in from reference TRBV5-1 and TRBJ1-4, reads KAGVTQTPRYLIKTRGQQVTLSCSPISGHRSVSWYQQTPGQGLQFLFEYFSETQRNKGNFPGRFSGRQFSNSRSEMNVSTLELGDSALYLCASSSGGAREKLFFGSGTQLSVL.

The gene calls are TRBV19 and TRBJ2-5, with D maybe TRBD2 (6 bases). The CDR3 contains 13 residues. CDR1 is LNHDA, CDR2 SQIVND, per germline (reference sequence). Trimming shortened V by 3 bases and J by 5 bases, and 10 bases separated the two germline ends. The CDR3 DNA follows: TGTGCCAGTAGTATTCGCGGGATGGAGACCCAGTACTTC. Protein product: CASSIRGMETQYF.

The rearrangement joins TRBV3-1 (or the pseudogene TRBV3-2) to TRBJ1-4, with D uncertain. Germline values: CDR1 LGHDT, CDR2 YNNKEL (reference sequence). CDR3 size: 19 residues. Trimming left V 0 bases short and J 0 bases short, with 17 bases between. The CDR3 loop reads CASSQDFFRADTTNEKLFF. The CDR3, as DNA: TGTGCCAGCAGCCAAGATTTCTTTAGGGCAGATACAACTAATGAAAAACTGTTTTTT.

This chain uses TRBV14 with TRBJ2-3; 11 bases map to TRBD2. Germline V lookup: CDR1 SGHDN, CDR2 FVKESK. The CDR3 is made up of 16 amino acids. The V segment lost 4 bases and the J segment 2 bases; nucleotides outside the gene matches: 5. Here the CDR3 DNA reads TGTGCCAGCAGCCGCAGACTAGCGGGACCCACAGATACGCAGTATTTT. It is translated as CASSRRLAGPTDTQYF.

CDR3 nucleotides: TGTGCCAGCAGCTCCCTCTTCAGGGGGGACACCGGGGAGCTGTTTTTT. Its translation: CASSSLFRGDTGELFF. This chain connects TRBV5-6 to TRBJ2-2; a weak D match, TRBD1 (7 bases). Trimming left V 3 bases short and J 3 bases short, with 15 bases between. Germline V gives CDR1 SGHDT, CDR2 YYEEEE. This CDR3 spans 16 amino acids.

The rearrangement uses TRBV28 and TRBJ2-1; TRBD2 might be the D (5 bases). V lost 7 bases and J lost 4, with 23 bases in between. The CDR3 sequence is 17 residues long. CDR1 is MDHEN, CDR2 SYDVKM, per germline. The CDR3 is CASTGFERWTFYNEQFF. The CDR3 DNA is TGTGCCAGCACGGGGTTCGAGCGGTGGACCTTTTACAATGAGCAGTTCTTC.

The rearrangement links TRBV4-1 to TRBJ1-2; 7 positions match TRBD1. The CDR3 contains 17 residues. Germline CDR1 and CDR2: MGHRA and YSYEKL. V was pared by 3 bases and J by 2 bases, with 12 bases of the junction left unmatched. The CDR3 nucleotides read TGCGCCAGCAGCCAGGTGACCCTGGGACAGCCGAACTATGGCTACACCTTC. Amino acid sequence: CASSQVTLGQPNYGYTF.